One sample yielded the 13 T cell receptor beta chains listed below, sequenced in a study of regulatory T cells in long-lasting Graves disease. As for time point: persistent/refractory GD, antithyroid drugs over 5 years with positive TRAb. With RNA extracted from PBMCs as input, the TCR library was made. Sequencing libraries for TCR beta were prepared with iRepertoire HTBI primers and Arm-PCR of CDR3 regions. TCRdb re-derived calls from the multiplex PCR reads in MiXCR, one entry per CDR3 protein. Of around 450,000 distinct CDR3 sequences in the sample, 20% to 25% were seen once. The material was peripheral blood mononuclear cells (PBMCs), obtained when the disease was refractory, from a patient treated with antithyroid drugs. The receptors originated from a female donor with Graves disease.

This clonotype was found many times. This sequence joins TRBV30 and TRBJ2-5; D uncertain. The CDR3 is 14 residues long. Trimming removed 0 bases from V and 5 bases from J, with 13 bases in between. The germline CDR1 and CDR2 sequences are GTSNPN and SVGIG (reference sequence). The CDR3 DNA reads as TGTGCCTGGAGTGTTGGGATTTTTAGGGAGACCCAGTACTTC. Translation: CAWSVGIFRETQYF.

The chain recombines TRBV9 with TRBJ1-5; D is uncertain. V was pared by 0 bases and J by 4 bases, with 11 bases between. This CDR3 region has 15 residues. CDR1 and CDR2 from the germline V gene are SGDLS and YYNGEE. The CDR3 spells CASSVGVGGNQPQHF. CDR3 DNA sequence: TGTGCCAGCAGCGTAGGGGTTGGAGGTAATCAGCCCCAGCATTTT.

This clonotype was recorded many times. The J gene is TRBJ1-5, the V gene TRBV28; no reliable D call. Trimming removed 6 bases from V and 2 bases from J, with 20 bases in between. The CDR3 has 17 residues. Germline-derived CDR1 and CDR2 are MDHEN and SYDVKM. CDR3 DNA sequence: TGTGCCAGCAGCATTATAGCAGGTTTTTTTGGCAATCAGCCCCAGCATTTT. Translation: CASSIIAGFFGNQPQHF.

There are many counts of this clonotype. The rearrangement links TRBV29-1 to TRBJ1-1, with D hard to call. Germline V CDR1 and CDR2: SQVTM, ANQGSEA. Trimming took off 7 bases at V and 6 bases at J, with 18 bases between the two ends. This CDR3 has 13 amino acids. This CDR3 reads CSATPSSTSEAFF. Written as DNA, the CDR3 is TGCAGCGCCACTCCATCCTCGACGTCTGAAGCTTTCTTT.

The sample holds many counts of this clonotype. V usage is TRBV11-2 and J usage is TRBJ2-7; the D gene is possibly TRBD2 (5 bases). V dropped 2 bases and J dropped 7 bases, with 6 bases sitting between them. CDR1 is SGHAT, CDR2 FQNNGV, per germline. The CDR3 contains 11 residues. The CDR3 here is CASSLREEQYF. The CDR3 DNA is TGTGCCAGCAGCTTAAGGGAGGAGCAGTACTTC.

This clonotype occurred a few times. The genes are TRBV27 and TRBJ2-6; the match to TRBD1 covers 10 bases. J gave up 0 bases and V 4 bases, and 6 bases lay outside the gene matches. The CDR3 has 18 residues. Germline V gene data show CDR1 as MNHEY and CDR2 as SMNVEV (reference sequence). The CDR3 reads CASSSIGQGDSGANVLTF. CDR3 in DNA: TGTGCCAGCAGTTCCATAGGACAGGGGGACTCTGGGGCCAACGTCCTGACTTTC.

This clonotype was seen many times. The CDR3 nucleotides read TGTGCCAGCAGACAACAGGGTGGGCTAGGGCCCCAGCATTTT. Protein sequence: CASRQQGGLGPQHF. This rearrangement joins TRBV27 to TRBJ1-5, with a tentative D call TRBD1 (6 bases). V shed 6 bases and J shed 9 bases, with 18 bases lying between them. The CDR3 runs to 14 residues. Germline V gene data show CDR1 as MNHEY and CDR2 as SMNVEV (reference sequence).

This clonotype was seen at least ten times. V usage is TRBV2 and J usage is TRBJ1-1, with D possibly matching TRBD1 (5 bases). The V end was cut by 1 base, the J end by 5 bases, with 5 bases between. CDR1 and CDR2 (germline): SNHLY, FYNNEI. This CDR3 has 12 residues. The CDR3 region has the DNA TGTGCCAGCAGTGAAGGGGGGACTGAAGCTTTCTTT. Translation: CASSEGGTEAFF.

The gene calls are TRBV5-6 and TRBJ2-5; 7 bases match TRBD1. The CDR3 spans 14 residues. From germline, CDR1 is SGHDT and CDR2 YYEEEE. Trimming at V came to 4 bases and at J to 3 bases, leaving 6 bases not matched to a gene. DNA of the CDR3: TGTGCCAGCAGCAGAACCGGGACAGAAGAGACCCAGTACTTC. Translation gives CASSRTGTEETQYF.

This clonotype was seen at least ten times. The rearrangement links TRBV20-1 to TRBJ2-5, with 8 bases fitting TRBD2. V shed 4 bases, J shed 5 bases, and the junction held 6 bases outside the gene matches. Germline CDR1 and CDR2: DFQATT and SNEGSKA (reference sequence). This CDR3 contains 13 residues. The CDR3 sequence: CSAKEGTSETQYF. CDR3 nucleotide sequence: TGCAGTGCTAAGGAGGGGACTAGTGAGACCCAGTACTTC.

This clonotype came up a few times. The rearrangement links TRBV4-2 to TRBJ2-7; either TRBD1 or TRBD2 may supply D (6 bases each). With 0 bases removed from V and 4 bases from J, the gap between germline ends came to 22 bases. Germline V gene lookup returns CDR1 LGHNA and CDR2 YNFKEQ. There are 18 residues in the CDR3. The CDR3 here is CASSQEAVFTPGAYEQYF. CDR3 bases: TGTGCCAGCAGCCAAGAGGCTGTATTCACCCCGGGGGCGTACGAGCAGTACTTC.

The chain carries TRBV7-9 and TRBJ2-2; D may correspond to TRBD1 or TRBD2 (7 bases each). This CDR3 is 17 amino acids long. CDR1 and CDR2 (germline): SEHNR, FQNEAQ (reference sequence). Trimming left V 3 bases short and J 0 bases short, with 14 bases between. In nucleotides, the CDR3 is TGTGCCAGCAGCTTGGCGGGGGACAGCGCGAACACCGGGGAGCTGTTTTTT. As protein: CASSLAGDSANTGELFF.

This clonotype was observed at least ten times. The chain employs TRBV20-1 and TRBJ1-2, with no clear D. The V and J ends lost 5 bases and 7 bases respectively, with 14 bases between them. This CDR3 contains 12 residues. Germline V gene lookup returns CDR1 DFQATT and CDR2 SNEGSKA (reference sequence). For the CDR3, the DNA is TGCAGTGCTCAACAGCGATGGTCTGGCTACACCTTC. It specifies CSAQQRWSGYTF.